This entry concerns a single T cell receptor (beta chain). These data belong to a study of blood T cell repertoires in COVID-19. The overall study: Sites in the United States, Italy and Spain provided acute and convalescent COVID-19 samples. Nucleic acid was either cDNA or gDNA, and it came from T cells, B-cell-depleted T cells, or PBMCs.

Each participant's cohort was designated according to participant-reported clinical history. Original processing notes: Scientists estimated how many nucleated cells there were by amplifying reference gene primers. TCRdb keeps only in-frame clones here, not all; method: immunoSEQ multiplex PCR. V and J calls and clone size are those listed in that table; D and trimming were worked out from the DNA. The sample yields about 240,000 clones, approximately 84% seen once. The V gene lost 4 bases and the J gene lost 2 bases, with 13 bases spanning the gap. CDR3 length: 15 amino acids. Germline CDR1 and CDR2: KGHSH and LQKENI.

The chain has TRBV18 and TRBJ2-3; perhaps TRBD1 as D (5 bases). This receptor was obtained from a middle-aged woman with acute COVID-19. Sequenced input: PBMCs or T cells enriched from blood (not recorded which). CDR3 DNA sequence: TGTGCCAGCTCACAGCTGGGGCCCCCCACAGATACGCAGTATTTT. It specifies CASSQLGPPTDTQYF.